This T cell receptor beta chain was profiled in a study of blood T cell repertoires in COVID-19. With respect to this clone: Other DNA sequences in the same sample also yield this CDR3.

The CDR3 consists of 12 residues. With 3 bases removed from V and 5 bases from J, the gap between germline ends came to 7 bases. Germline lookup yields CDR1 MDHEN and CDR2 SYDVKM. Sequenced by immunoSEQ multiplex PCR; TCRdb stores in-frame clones only, minus some. Counted here are 110,000 to 150,000 clones, over 65% occurring once; the ten biggest clones make up 5% to 6.5%. The chain employs TRBV28 and TRBJ1-2; TRBD1 might be the D (5 bases). The receptor was isolated from a woman in her forties or fifties who had recovered from COVID-19. Source material: PBMCs or T cells enriched from blood (not recorded which). For the CDR3, the DNA is TGTGCCAGCAGTTTCCGGGGGTATGGCTACACCTTC. Translating gives CASSFRGYGYTF.